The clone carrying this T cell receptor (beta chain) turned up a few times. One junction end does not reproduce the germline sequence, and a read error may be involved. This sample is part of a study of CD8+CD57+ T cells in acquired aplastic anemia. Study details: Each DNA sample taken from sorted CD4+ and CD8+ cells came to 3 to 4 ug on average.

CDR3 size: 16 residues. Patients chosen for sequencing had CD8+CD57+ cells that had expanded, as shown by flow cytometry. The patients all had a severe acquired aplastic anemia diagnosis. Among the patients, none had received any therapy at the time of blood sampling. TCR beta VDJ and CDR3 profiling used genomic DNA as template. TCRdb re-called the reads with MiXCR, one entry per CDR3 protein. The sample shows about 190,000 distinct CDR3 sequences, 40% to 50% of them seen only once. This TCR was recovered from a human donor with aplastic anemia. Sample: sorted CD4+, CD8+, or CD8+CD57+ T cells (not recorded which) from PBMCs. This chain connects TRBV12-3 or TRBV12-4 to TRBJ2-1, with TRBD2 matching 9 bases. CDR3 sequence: CASSSPLAGPYSEQFF. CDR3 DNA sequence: TGTGCCAGCAGTTCACCGCTAGCGGGACCCTACAGTGAGCAGTTCTTC.